This T cell receptor beta chain was profiled in a study of tumor-infiltrating lymphocytes in primary liver carcinoma. Researchers generated TCR beta cDNA from approximately 500 ng of total RNA, relying on a constant-region primer. ARM-PCR was slightly modified, and three nested multiplex PCR rounds with it gave rise to the TCR beta libraries. The two initial PCR rounds, nine to eleven cycles each, used TRBV1-TRBV30 forward and C-beta reverse primers. TCRdb redid the calling of the multiplex PCR reads with MiXCR, one entry per CDR3 protein. In the table there are about 180,000 distinct CDR3 sequences, 60% of which are singletons. This CDR3 has 15 amino acids. The germline V gene has CDR1 SGHAT and CDR2 FQNNGV. V was trimmed by 7 bases and J by 8 bases, leaving 21 bases between them. Researchers drew blood RNA from unsorted whole blood and extracted germline DNA as well.

This TCR derives from a man between 35 and 55 years old with primary liver carcinoma and hepatitis B virus infection. Sample: peripheral blood. This sequence joins TRBV11-2 and TRBJ2-1; the D gene could be TRBD1 or TRBD2 (5 bases each). CDR3 region: CASILGDLRRHEQFF. CDR3 bases: TGTGCCAGCATACTAGGGGACCTCCGGAGACATGAGCAGTTCTTC.